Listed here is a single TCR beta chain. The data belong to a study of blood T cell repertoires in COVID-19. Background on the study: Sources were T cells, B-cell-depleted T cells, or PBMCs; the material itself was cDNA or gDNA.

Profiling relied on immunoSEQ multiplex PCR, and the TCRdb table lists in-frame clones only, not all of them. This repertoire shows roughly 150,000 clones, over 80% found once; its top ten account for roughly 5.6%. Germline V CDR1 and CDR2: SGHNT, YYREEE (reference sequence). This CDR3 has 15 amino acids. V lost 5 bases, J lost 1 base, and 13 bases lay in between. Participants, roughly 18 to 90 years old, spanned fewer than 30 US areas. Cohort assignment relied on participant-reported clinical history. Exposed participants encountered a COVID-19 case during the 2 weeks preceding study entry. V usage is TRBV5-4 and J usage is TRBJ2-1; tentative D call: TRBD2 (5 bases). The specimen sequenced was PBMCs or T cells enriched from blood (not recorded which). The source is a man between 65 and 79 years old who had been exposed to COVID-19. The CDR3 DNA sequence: TGTGCCAGCAGTTCCGATCCGGGGTCCTACAATGAGCAGTTCTTC. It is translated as CASSSDPGSYNEQFF.